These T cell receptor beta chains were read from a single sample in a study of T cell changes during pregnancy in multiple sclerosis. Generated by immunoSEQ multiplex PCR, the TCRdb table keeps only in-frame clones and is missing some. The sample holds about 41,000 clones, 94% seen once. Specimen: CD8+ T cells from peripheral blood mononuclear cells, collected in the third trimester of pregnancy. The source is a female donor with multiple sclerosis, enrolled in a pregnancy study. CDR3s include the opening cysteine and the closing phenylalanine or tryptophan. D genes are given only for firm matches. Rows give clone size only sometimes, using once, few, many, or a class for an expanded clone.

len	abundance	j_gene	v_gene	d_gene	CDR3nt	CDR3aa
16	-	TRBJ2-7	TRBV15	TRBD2	TGTGCCACCAGCAGAGATCGGACTAGGCTGGGAAACGAGCAGTACTTC	CATSRDRTRLGNEQYF
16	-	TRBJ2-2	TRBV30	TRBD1	TGTGCCTGGAGCCCTCCGGACAGGGGGCTCACCGGGGAGCTGTTTTTT	CAWSPPDRGLTGELFF
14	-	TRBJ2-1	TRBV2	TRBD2	TGTGCCAGCCCATTTGCGGGAGGGCCTTATGAGCAGTTCTTC	CASPFAGGPYEQFF
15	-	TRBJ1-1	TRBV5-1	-	TGCGCCAGCAGCTTACTTGGGAGGGGGAACACTGAAGCTTTCTTT	CASSLLGRGNTEAFF
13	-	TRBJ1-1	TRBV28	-	TGTGCCAGCAGTTTTCGGGGTAGGACTGAAGCTTTCTTT	CASSFRGRTEAFF
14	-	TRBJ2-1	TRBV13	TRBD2	TGTGCCAGCAGCAGCGGCGGGGGGAGTAGTGGGCAGTTCTTC	CASSSGGGSSGQFF
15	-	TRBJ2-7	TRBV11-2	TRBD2	TGTGCCAGCAGCTTAGAGGGGAGCGGGGGCTACGAGCAGTACTTC	CASSLEGSGGYEQYF
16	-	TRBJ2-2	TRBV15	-	TGTGCCACCAGCGAGAAACAGACCCCGAACACCGGGGAGCTGTTTTTT	CATSEKQTPNTGELFF
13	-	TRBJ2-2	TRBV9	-	TGTGCCAGCAGCGCTCCAGTCCCCGGGGAGCTGTTTTTT	CASSAPVPGELFF
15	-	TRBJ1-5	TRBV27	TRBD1	TGTGCCAGCAGTCTTGGGACAGGGGGCAATCAGCCCCAGCATTTT	CASSLGTGGNQPQHF
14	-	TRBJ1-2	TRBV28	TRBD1	TGTGCCAGCAGTCTCATCTCCGGGACAGACCATCACACCTTC	CASSLISGTDHHTF
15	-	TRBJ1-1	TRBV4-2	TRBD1	TGTGCCAGCAGCCAACCGGGACAGGGAGACACTGAAGCTTTCTTT	CASSQPGQGDTEAFF
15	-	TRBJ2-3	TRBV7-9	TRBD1	TGTGCCAGCAGCTTCCGGGACAGATTCACAGATACGCAGTATTTT	CASSFRDRFTDTQYF
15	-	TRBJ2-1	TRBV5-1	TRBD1	TGCGCCAGCAGCCTGGGACAGGGATATTACAATGAGCAGTTCTTC	CASSLGQGYYNEQFF
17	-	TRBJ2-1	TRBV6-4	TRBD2	TGTGCCAGCAGTGACTTTCCCGGGACTAGCGGTGGGGGTGAGCAGTTCTTC	CASSDFPGTSGGGEQFF
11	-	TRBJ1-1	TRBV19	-	TGTGCCAGTAGTATATTCGGTGAAGCTTTCTTT	CASSIFGEAFF
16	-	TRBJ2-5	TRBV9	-	TGTGCCAGCAGCCTAGGGGCAGCAACACACCAAGAGACCCAGTACTTC	CASSLGAATHQETQYF
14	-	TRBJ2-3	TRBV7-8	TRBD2	TGTGCCAGCAGCTTAGGCGGGAGAACAGATACGCAGTATTTT	CASSLGGRTDTQYF
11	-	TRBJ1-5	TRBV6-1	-	TGTGCCAGCACCGGGGGACAGCCCCAGCATTTT	CASTGGQPQHF
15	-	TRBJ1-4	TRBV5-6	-	TGTGCCAGCAGCTTGAACGACGACAGGTCTGAAAAACTGTTTTTT	CASSLNDDRSEKLFF
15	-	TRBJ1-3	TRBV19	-	TGTGCCAGTAGTATGGGAGGCTCGGCTCGAAACACCATATATTTT	CASSMGGSARNTIYF
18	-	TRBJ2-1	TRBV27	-	TGTGCCAGCAGTTTATGGCGGGATTCACGGAGCACCTACAATGAGCAGTTCTTC	CASSLWRDSRSTYNEQFF
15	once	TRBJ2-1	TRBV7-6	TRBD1	TGTGCCAGCAGCTTAGAGATTGGACAGGGTTATGAGCAGTTCTTC	CASSLEIGQGYEQFF
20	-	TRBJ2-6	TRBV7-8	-	TGTGCCAGCAGCTTAAATATCGAAATTATACAGGGATCTGGGGCCAACGTCCTGACTTTC	CASSLNIEIIQGSGANVLTF
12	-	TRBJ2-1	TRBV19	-	TGTGCCAGTAGTCTTGGGGCTGCTGAGCAGTTCTTC	CASSLGAAEQFF
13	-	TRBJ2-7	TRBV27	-	TGTGCCAGCAGTTTTGGAAGCGCTTACGAGCAGTACTTC	CASSFGSAYEQYF
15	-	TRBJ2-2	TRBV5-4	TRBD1	TGTGCCAGCAGCTTCTCGGGACAGGGTCTCGGGGAGCTGTTTTTT	CASSFSGQGLGELFF
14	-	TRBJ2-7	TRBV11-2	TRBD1	TGTGCCAGCCCGCCCGGGACAGGGCGGTACGAGCAGTACTTC	CASPPGTGRYEQYF
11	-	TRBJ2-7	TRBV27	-	TGTGCCAGCAAACGAGGGAACGAGCAGTACTTC	CASKRGNEQYF
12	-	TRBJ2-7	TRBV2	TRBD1	TGTGCCAGCAGGGGACAGGTGTACGAGCAGTACTTC	CASRGQVYEQYF
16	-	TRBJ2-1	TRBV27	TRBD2	TGTGCCAGCATACCCCAGGGAGAAGCGGGACTCAATGAGCAGTTCTTC	CASIPQGEAGLNEQFF
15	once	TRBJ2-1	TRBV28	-	TGTGCCAGCAGTCCAGGGGCTGCCTCCTACAATGAGCAGTTCTTC	CASSPGAASYNEQFF
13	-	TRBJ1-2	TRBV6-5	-	TGTGCCAGCAGCCACGGGGGGGTCTATGGCTACACCTTC	CASSHGGVYGYTF
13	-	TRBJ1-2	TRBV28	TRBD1	TGTGCCAGCAGGACCGACAGGGTTTATGGCTACACCTTC	CASRTDRVYGYTF
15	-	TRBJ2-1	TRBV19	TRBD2	TGTGCCAGTAGTTGGGGGATAGCGGGCGGCTATGAGCAGTTCTTC	CASSWGIAGGYEQFF
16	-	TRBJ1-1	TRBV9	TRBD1	TGTGCCAGCAGCGTAAAGGGGGCAGGGTTGAACACTGAAGCTTTCTTT	CASSVKGAGLNTEAFF
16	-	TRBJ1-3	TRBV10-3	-	TGTGCCATCAGTGAGTGGGACTCCAACTCTGGAAACACCATATATTTT	CAISEWDSNSGNTIYF
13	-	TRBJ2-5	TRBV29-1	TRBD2	TGCAGCGTTCAGGGACTAGCAGCAGAGACCCAGTACTTC	CSVQGLAAETQYF
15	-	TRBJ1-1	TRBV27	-	TGTGCCAGCAAGGGGAGGGGGGGAACGAACACTGAAGCTTTCTTT	CASKGRGGTNTEAFF
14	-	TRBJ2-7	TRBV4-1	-	TGCGCCAGCAGCCAGGGCAGAAATAGTTACGAGCAGTACTTC	CASSQGRNSYEQYF
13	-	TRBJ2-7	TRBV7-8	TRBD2	TGTGCCAGTCGGACTAGCACCTCCTACGAGCAGTACTTC	CASRTSTSYEQYF
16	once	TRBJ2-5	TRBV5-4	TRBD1	TGTGCCAGCAGCACATCCGGACAGGGATGGCAAGAGACCCAGTACTTC	CASSTSGQGWQETQYF
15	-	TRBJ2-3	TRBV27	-	TGTGCCAGCAGTTTTGCGGGGCCCAGCACAGATACGCAGTATTTT	CASSFAGPSTDTQYF
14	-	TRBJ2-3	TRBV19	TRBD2	TGTGCCAGTAGCTGGGGAGGGCCCCCAGATACGCAGTATTTT	CASSWGGPPDTQYF
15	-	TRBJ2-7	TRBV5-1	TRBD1	TGCGCCAGCAGCTTGGGGACAGGCCTCTCCTACGAGCAGTACTTC	CASSLGTGLSYEQYF
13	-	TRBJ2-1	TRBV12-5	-	TGTGCTAGTGGGGACTCCTCCTACAATGAGCAGTTCTTC	CASGDSSYNEQFF
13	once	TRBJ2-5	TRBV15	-	TGTGCCACCAGCGAGGACAGACAAGAGACCCAGTACTTC	CATSEDRQETQYF
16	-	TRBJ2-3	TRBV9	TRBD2	TGTGCCAGTCGCCCCACACTAGCGGGAGTCGGAGATACGCAGTATTTT	CASRPTLAGVGDTQYF
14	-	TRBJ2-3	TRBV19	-	TGTGCCAGTAGTATACTCAGTAGCACAGATACGCAGTATTTT	CASSILSSTDTQYF
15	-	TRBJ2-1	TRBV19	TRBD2	TGTGCCAGTAGTACACTAGCGGGAGTTACCAATGAGCAGTTCTTC	CASSTLAGVTNEQFF
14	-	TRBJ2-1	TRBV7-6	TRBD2	TGTGCCAGCAGCATCGGGGGGGAGGCCGATGAGCAGTTCTTC	CASSIGGEADEQFF
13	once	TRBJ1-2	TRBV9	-	TGTGCCAGCAGCGTAGTGGGGGAGGAGGGCTACACCTTC	CASSVVGEEGYTF
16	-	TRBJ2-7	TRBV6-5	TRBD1	TGTGCCAGCAGTTACTGGCCCGGGACAGAGACCGCCGAGCAGTACTTC	CASSYWPGTETAEQYF
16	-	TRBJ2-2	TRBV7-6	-	TGTGCCAGCAGCCCCATACCGACAGTCTTTGGTGAGGTGCTGTTTTTT	CASSPIPTVFGEVLFF
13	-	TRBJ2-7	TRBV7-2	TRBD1	TGTGCCAGCAGCCAAATCGGACAGGGCGACGCGCACTTC	CASSQIGQGDAHF